At least ten counts were recorded for the clone carrying this T cell receptor beta chain. Its antigen remains unknown. Amplification of TCR beta CDR3 regions was performed using RNA transcripts as template. The TCR CDR3 was amplified in a first-round RT-PCR using the HTBI primer set. In TCRdb, the multiplex PCR reads were re-called with MiXCR into one record per CDR3 protein. The repertoire holds under 350,000 distinct CDR3 sequences, with around a sixth as singletons. Reasons for excluding patients were uncontrolled infection, other autoimmune disease, pregnancy or lactation. Diagnosis rested on symptoms, serum thyroxine and TRAb, thyroid ultrasound, and orbital computed tomography. This specimen belongs to a study of T cells in Graves' hyperthyroidism and ophthalmopathy. Study-wide results and limits: With a median lead of 6.5 months before onset, the model predicted ophthalmopathy.

Sequencing input: blood. This TCR derives from a woman between 50 and 59 years old with Graves' hyperthyroidism.

The CDR3 nucleotides are TGTGCCAGCAGTGAAGCACTAGCGGGAGTTGGGGATACGCAGTATTTT. Translating gives CASSEALAGVGDTQYF. The chain links TRBV28 to TRBJ2-3; 11 nucleotides align to TRBD2. CDR1 and CDR2 (germline): MDHEN, SYDVKM. The CDR3 consists of 16 residues. The junction had 10 bases not matched to a gene; V was cut back by 5 bases and J by 6 bases. The full variable domain, completed using reference TRBV28 and TRBJ2-3, is DVKVTQSSRYLVKRTGEKVFLECVQDMDHENMFWYRQDPGLGLRLIYFSYDVKMKEKGDIPEGYSVSREKKERFSLILESASTNQTSMYLCASSEALAGVGDTQYFGPGTRLTVL.